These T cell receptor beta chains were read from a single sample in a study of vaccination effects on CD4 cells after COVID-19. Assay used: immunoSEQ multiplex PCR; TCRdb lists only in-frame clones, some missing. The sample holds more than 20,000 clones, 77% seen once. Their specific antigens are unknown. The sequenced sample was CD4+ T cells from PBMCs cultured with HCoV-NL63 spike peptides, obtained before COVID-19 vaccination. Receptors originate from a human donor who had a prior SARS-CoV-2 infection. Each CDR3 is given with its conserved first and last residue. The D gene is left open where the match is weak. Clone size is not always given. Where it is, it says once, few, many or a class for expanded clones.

DNA: TGCAGTGCTAAGGACAGGGCTGGCTACACCTTC
CDR3: CSAKDRAGYTF
size: -
V: TRBV20-1
D: TRBD1
length: 11
J: TRBJ1-2

DNA: TGTGCCAGCAGCCAAGTCGACAGGAGGGGGACTGAAGCTTTCTTT
CDR3: CASSQVDRRGTEAFF
size: -
V: TRBV4-2
D: -
length: 15
J: TRBJ1-1

DNA: TGTGCCAGCAGGAGGGGCCTTCTTGGAGATACGCAGTATTTT
CDR3: CASRRGLLGDTQYF
size: -
V: TRBV2
D: -
length: 14
J: TRBJ2-3

DNA: TGTGCCATCACATCGTCTGGCACAGATACGCAGTATTTT
CDR3: CAITSSGTDTQYF
size: few
V: TRBV10-3
D: -
length: 13
J: TRBJ2-3

DNA: TGTGCCAGCAGCCCGGGACAGGGGAGCAATCAGCCCCAGCATTTT
CDR3: CASSPGQGSNQPQHF
size: few
V: TRBV4-2
D: TRBD1
length: 15
J: TRBJ1-5

DNA: TGTGCCAGCGCTTGGGGGGTCTTCACAGATACGCAGTATTTT
CDR3: CASAWGVFTDTQYF
size: once
V: TRBV5-6
D: -
length: 14
J: TRBJ2-3

DNA: TGTGCCAGCAGCCTAAGAGATACGCAGTATTTT
CDR3: CASSLRDTQYF
size: -
V: TRBV9
D: -
length: 11
J: TRBJ2-3

DNA: TGTGCCAGCAGTTACTGGGGGCAGGGTGGCGGAAACACCATATATTTT
CDR3: CASSYWGQGGGNTIYF
size: -
V: TRBV6-6
D: -
length: 16
J: TRBJ1-3

DNA: TGCGCCAGCACGACAGGTCCCACAGATACGCAGTATTTT
CDR3: CASTTGPTDTQYF
size: -
V: TRBV5-1
D: -
length: 13
J: TRBJ2-3

DNA: TGTGCCAGCACCATTGGGACAGACTACTCTGGAAACACCATATATTTT
CDR3: CASTIGTDYSGNTIYF
size: -
V: TRBV28
D: TRBD1
length: 16
J: TRBJ1-3

DNA: TGTGCCAGCAGTGTCCTAGCGGGGACTTCCTACAATGAGCAGTTCTTC
CDR3: CASSVLAGTSYNEQFF
size: once
V: TRBV3-1/TRBV3-2
D: TRBD2
length: 16
J: TRBJ2-1

DNA: TGTGCCAGCAGAGAAACCGGGACAGGGGGATACGAGCAGTACTTC
CDR3: CASRETGTGGYEQYF
size: -
V: TRBV7-9
D: TRBD1
length: 15
J: TRBJ2-7

DNA: TGCAGTGCTAGTCGTCTAGCGGGAGTAGGCGGGGAGCTGTTTTTT
CDR3: CSASRLAGVGGELFF
size: -
V: TRBV20-1
D: TRBD2
length: 15
J: TRBJ2-2

DNA: TGTGCCAGCAGTTTAAGACAGGGGGCCTATGGCTACACCTTC
CDR3: CASSLRQGAYGYTF
size: -
V: TRBV27
D: TRBD1
length: 14
J: TRBJ1-2

DNA: TGTGCCAGCAGCTTAGTGGCGGGACAGGGTAAAGACGAGCAGTACTTC
CDR3: CASSLVAGQGKDEQYF
size: -
V: TRBV7-2
D: TRBD1
length: 16
J: TRBJ2-7

DNA: TGTGCCAGCAGCACGCCCGGGACAGGGAGTGCTTTCTTT
CDR3: CASSTPGTGSAFF
size: -
V: TRBV5-8
D: TRBD1
length: 13
J: TRBJ1-1

DNA: TGTGCCAGCAGCTTAGACGGGGGCTATAGGTCTGGGGCCAACGTCCTGACTTTC
CDR3: CASSLDGGYRSGANVLTF
size: -
V: TRBV7-2
D: -
length: 18
J: TRBJ2-6

DNA: TGTGCCAGCTCACCGGATGGGCGTTCGGTCGAGCAGTACTTC
CDR3: CASSPDGRSVEQYF
size: -
V: TRBV18
D: -
length: 14
J: TRBJ2-7

DNA: TGTGCCAGCAGCCGGGACGGGACAGCCTTCTACGAGCAGTACTTC
CDR3: CASSRDGTAFYEQYF
size: -
V: TRBV5-5
D: TRBD1
length: 15
J: TRBJ2-7

DNA: TGTGCCAGAAGCTCCCACGGACTAGCGGGATATTCCGGGGAGCTGTTTTTT
CDR3: CARSSHGLAGYSGELFF
size: -
V: TRBV7-5
D: -
length: 17
J: TRBJ2-2

DNA: TGTGCCAGCAAGCAGGGACTGTACACTGAAGCTTTCTTT
CDR3: CASKQGLYTEAFF
size: -
V: TRBV12-3/TRBV12-4
D: -
length: 13
J: TRBJ1-1

DNA: TGTGCCAGCAGTTTACGGACTAGCGGGAGAAACACCGGGGAGCTGTTTTTT
CDR3: CASSLRTSGRNTGELFF
size: -
V: TRBV28
D: TRBD2
length: 17
J: TRBJ2-2

DNA: TGTGCTAGTGTCTCCGGGACCTACGAGCAGTACTTC
CDR3: CASVSGTYEQYF
size: -
V: TRBV12-5
D: -
length: 12
J: TRBJ2-7

DNA: TGTGCCAGCAGCTTAGAATCGGGACCCCAGTACTTC
CDR3: CASSLESGPQYF
size: -
V: TRBV11-2
D: -
length: 12
J: TRBJ2-5

DNA: TGCGCCAGCAGCTTAAAAGTGGATACGCAGTATTTT
CDR3: CASSLKVDTQYF
size: -
V: TRBV5-1
D: -
length: 12
J: TRBJ2-3

DNA: TGTGCCAGCAGTTTAAATCGTGGGGGCGGCGAAAAACTGTTTTTT
CDR3: CASSLNRGGGEKLFF
size: -
V: TRBV7-2
D: -
length: 15
J: TRBJ1-4

DNA: TGTGCTAGTCGACTAGTAACCCCCACAGATACGCAGTATTTT
CDR3: CASRLVTPTDTQYF
size: -
V: TRBV12-5
D: -
length: 14
J: TRBJ2-3

DNA: TGTGCCAGCAGCTTAGGATGGCGGGGCCCCTCCTACGAGCAGTACTTC
CDR3: CASSLGWRGPSYEQYF
size: -
V: TRBV7-8
D: -
length: 16
J: TRBJ2-7

DNA: TGTGCCAGCAGCTTTTTTCAGAGCTTCTTTGGCTACACCTTC
CDR3: CASSFFQSFFGYTF
size: once
V: TRBV5-6
D: -
length: 14
J: TRBJ1-2